This entry lists 17 T cell receptor beta chains sequenced from one sample in a study of CD8+CD57+ T cells in acquired aplastic anemia. CDR3 and TCR beta VDJ profiling relied on genomic DNA as the template. One entry per CDR3 protein results from TCRdb running MiXCR on the reads. The sample carries roughly 64,000 distinct CDR3 sequences, about 54% recorded once. Sequencing was done on a sample of sorted CD4+, CD8+, or CD8+CD57+ T cells (not recorded which) from PBMCs. The receptors originated from a human donor in good health, serving as a control.

The chain has TRBV7-6 and TRBJ2-1, with D possibly called TRBD1 or TRBD2 (5 bases each). The germline V gene has CDR1 SGHVS and CDR2 FNYEAQ. The CDR3 consists of 13 residues. Between the trimmed V and J ends, which lost 9 bases and 5 bases, there was a span of 14 bases. The CDR3 coding sequence is TGTGCCAGTAACAGGTTTAGCGACAATGAGCAGTTCTTC. As protein: CASNRFSDNEQFF.

This clonotype was counted a few times. The V call is TRBV7-8, the J call TRBJ2-7; D ambiguous. CDR3 length: 13 residues. The V end lost 5 bases, the J end lost 0 bases, and 8 bases lay between the germline ends. CDR1 and CDR2 from the germline V gene are SGHVS and FQNEAQ. CDR3 amino acids: CASSPPGSYEQYF. DNA of the CDR3: TGTGCCAGCAGCCCCCCAGGCTCCTACGAGCAGTACTTC.

This clonotype appeared many times. The chain recombines TRBV18 with TRBJ2-5, with D possibly TRBD2 on 6 matching bases. The CDR3 has 13 amino acids. V lost 4 bases, J lost 3 bases, and 9 bases lay in between. Germline V gene lookup returns CDR1 KGHSH and CDR2 LQKENI. The CDR3 spells CASSRGTEETQYF. CDR3 nucleotides: TGTGCCAGCTCACGCGGGACGGAAGAGACCCAGTACTTC.

This clonotype has at least ten counts. The chain carries TRBV5-1 and TRBJ1-5; TRBD1 is a possible D gene (5 bases). CDR3 length equals 15 residues. Deletions cut 0 bases from V and 6 bases from J, with 13 bases between. Germline values: CDR1 SGHRS, CDR2 YFSETQ. As DNA, the CDR3 is TGCGCCAGCAGCTTGGGGTCCGGGGGTGGTCAGCCCCAGCATTTT. Translating it yields CASSLGSGGGQPQHF.

This clonotype was observed a handful of times. The genes are TRBV6-1 and TRBJ1-2; 8 bases map to TRBD1. With V trimmed by 6 bases and J by 7 bases, 10 bases remained unmatched. The CDR3 length is 14 residues. Germline assignment: CDR1 MNHNS and CDR2 SASEGT. The CDR3: CASRRDRLGGGYTF. DNA for the CDR3: TGTGCCAGCAGAAGGGACAGGTTAGGCGGTGGCTACACCTTC.

V usage is TRBV20-1 and J usage is TRBJ2-3, with 8 bases aligning to TRBD2. Germline CDR1 DFQATT, CDR2 SNEGSKA (reference sequence). J gave up 5 bases and V 5 bases, and 9 bases lay outside the gene matches. The CDR3 consists of 14 residues. The CDR3 coding sequence is TGCAGTGCTTGGGGACTAGATAACGAAGATACGCAGTATTTT. It codes for CSAWGLDNEDTQYF.

This clonotype was seen at least ten times. The rearrangement uses TRBV11-3 and TRBJ2-6, with D hard to call. The CDR3 consists of 15 residues. Between the trimmed V and J ends, which lost 3 bases and 0 bases, there was a span of 6 bases. Germline CDR1 reads SGHNT; CDR2 reads YENEEA. The CDR3 region is CASSLFGSGANVLTF. CDR3 in DNA: TGTGCCAGCAGCTTGTTCGGCTCTGGGGCCAACGTCCTGACTTTC.

V is TRBV20-1 and J is TRBJ2-3, with 11 bases aligning to TRBD2. CDR3 size: 13 residues. Looked up from germline, CDR1 is DFQATT and CDR2 is SNEGSKA (reference sequence). Unmatched junction bases numbered 2, after V lost 6 bases and J lost 3 bases. The CDR3 DNA sequence: TGCAGTGCGGCTAGCGGGAGGACAGATACGCAGTATTTT. Translating it yields CSAASGRTDTQYF.

This clonotype was observed many times. The chain joins TRBV6-6 to TRBJ2-1; D tentatively reads TRBD1 or TRBD2 (5 bases each). The CDR3 spans 14 residues. Trimming took off 3 bases at V and 2 bases at J, with 8 bases between the two ends. Germline V CDR1 and CDR2: MNHNY, SVGAGI (reference sequence). The CDR3 DNA is TGTGCCAGCAGTTATTGGGGGACCTACAATGAGCAGTTCTTC. This gives the protein CASSYWGTYNEQFF.

The CDR3 spells CATSRPRAGLPEAFF. The CDR3 nucleotides are TGTGCCACCAGCAGACCTAGGGCGGGCTTGCCTGAAGCTTTCTTT. The V and J genes are TRBV15 and TRBJ1-1; no clear D. Trimming cost V 2 bases and J 6 bases, with 16 bases left between them. The CDR3 is 15 residues long. Germline V CDR1 and CDR2: LNHNV, YYDKDF (reference sequence).

The chain links TRBV2 to TRBJ2-7; D may be TRBD1 (5 bases). CDR3 length: 14 residues. The germline gives CDR1 SNHLY, CDR2 FYNNEI. V shed 7 bases and J shed 3 bases, with 16 bases lying between them. The CDR3 sequence: CASKREAGFYEQYF. DNA for the CDR3: TGTGCCAGCAAGCGCGAAGCAGGGTTCTACGAGCAGTACTTC. The full variable domain, its missing parts supplied by reference TRBV2 and TRBJ2-7, is EPEVTQTPSHQVTQMGQEVILRCVPISNHLYFYWYRQILGQKVEFLVSFYNNEISEKSEIFDDQFSVERPDGSNFTLKIRSTKLEDSAMYFCASKREAGFYEQYFGPGTRLTVT.

This clonotype was recorded at least ten times. The rearrangement joins TRBV19 to TRBJ2-6, with 10 bases lining up with TRBD1. Germline values: CDR1 LNHDA, CDR2 SQIVND (reference sequence). The CDR3 totals 17 residues. The junction had 6 bases not matched to a gene; V was cut back by 3 bases and J by 4 bases. CDR3 sequence (DNA): TGTGCCAGTAGTATTAGACAGGGGGCGCGAGGGGCCAACGTCCTGACTTTC. It encodes CASSIRQGARGANVLTF.

V and J are TRBV12-3 or TRBV12-4 and TRBJ2-6; 8 nucleotides agree with TRBD1. V shed 6 bases and J 0 bases; nucleotides not matched to a gene: 13. The CDR3 extends over 19 amino acids. CDR3 DNA: TGTGCCAGCAGCAAGACATGGACAGGGATTTCCTCTGGGGCCAACGTCCTGACTTTC. As protein: CASSKTWTGISSGANVLTF.

This chain joins TRBV15 and TRBJ1-2; 9 bases line up with TRBD1. V was clipped by 0 bases and J by 13 bases; unmatched bases: 9. Germline CDR1 reads LNHNV; CDR2 reads YYDKDF (reference sequence). This CDR3 has 14 amino acids. The CDR3 nucleotides read TGTGCCACCAGCAGAGAACAGGGGGCACCTGGAACCACCTTC. Amino acids: CATSREQGAPGTTF.

This clonotype has a count of ten or more. The chain links TRBV6-5 to TRBJ1-1; 7 nucleotides line up with TRBD1. V lost 6 bases to trimming and J lost 7 bases; unmatched junction nucleotides: 14. CDR1 is MNHEY, CDR2 SVGAGI, per germline. The CDR3 sequence is 15 residues long. CDR3 DNA sequence: TGTGCCAGCAGCCGACGGACAGGCCGCGAGCTTGAAGCTTTCTTT. The encoded protein is CASSRRTGRELEAFF.

V gene TRBV2 combines with J gene TRBJ1-1; D remains ambiguous. From germline, CDR1 is SNHLY and CDR2 FYNNEI. V was clipped by 4 bases and J by 7 bases, with 13 bases between them. CDR3 length: 13 residues. Here the CDR3 reads CASSVRRVDEAFF. CDR3 coding DNA: TGTGCCAGCAGTGTTAGGCGTGTTGATGAAGCTTTCTTT.

The V gene is TRBV9, the J gene TRBJ1-6; 7 positions match TRBD1. Germline CDR1 reads SGDLS; CDR2 reads YYNGEE. The CDR3 covers 15 residues. V shed 1 base, J shed 8 bases, and the junction held 6 bases outside the gene matches. CDR3 nucleotides: TGTGCCAGCAGCGTAACCGGGACAGCACATTCACCCCTCCACTTT. Amino acids: CASSVTGTAHSPLHF. Full variable domain (outside the CDR3, taken from reference TRBV9 and TRBJ1-6): DSGVTQTPKHLITATGQRVTLRCSPRSGDLSVYWYQQSLDQGLQFLIQYYNGEERAKGNILERFSAQQFPDLHSELNLSSLELGDSALYFCASSVTGTAHSPLHFGNGTRLTVT.